This T cell receptor (beta chain) was identified in a study of blood T cell repertoires in COVID-19. Overall study context: The study drew acute and convalescent COVID-19 samples from the United States, Italy and Spain. PBMCs, B-cell-depleted T cells, or T cells were the source of the cDNA or gDNA that made up the material.

Original methodology: Amplification of reference gene primers was used by the study to estimate nucleated cell counts. Data came from immunoSEQ multiplex PCR; TCRdb stores just in-frame clones and leaves some out. The V and J calls and clone size come from that table; D and trimming were worked out from the DNA. The sample holds about 290,000 clones; around four fifths are singletons and the top ten take 4% to 5%. Per germline, CDR1 MDHEN and CDR2 SYDVKM. CDR3 size: 10 residues. V lost 5 bases, J lost 8 bases, and 4 bases lay in between. Sequenced sample: peripheral blood. The V gene is TRBV28, the J gene TRBJ1-3; D remains unclear. The TCR comes from a woman in her 50s with active or convalescent COVID-19. The CDR3 bases are TGTGCCAGCAGTGAGGACACCATATATTTT. Translating gives CASSEDTIYF.